This T cell receptor beta chain stems from a study of T cells after yellow fever vaccination. General study results and limits: Though weaker, the secondary response peaked faster, on day 5 versus 15.

The TCR cDNA carried a universal primer site and UMIs from 5'RACE template switching. TCRdb re-derived calls from the 5' RACE reads in MiXCR, one entry per CDR3 protein. This table holds some 240,000 distinct CDR3 sequences, over 4.5% found once. The table lists this clonotype with a few counts. Its specificity is unknown. V gave up 6 bases and J gave up 6 bases, with 10 bases separating them. The V gene's germline CDR1 is KGHDR and CDR2 SFDVKD. The CDR3 contains 13 residues. This chain joins TRBV24-1 and TRBJ2-2; D is unresolved. This clonotype was obtained from a man aged 18 to 35 who received the YFV17D yellow fever vaccine. The sample was CD4+ T cells sorted from PBMCs, taken on the day of the yellow fever booster vaccination. The DNA of the CDR3 is TGTGCCACCAGTATTGACAAGGCCGGGGAGCTGTTTTTT. This sequence encodes CATSIDKAGELFF.